This T cell receptor (beta chain) appears in the sequencing data of a study of blood T cell repertoires in COVID-19. Individuals aged about 18 to 100 years were recruited from about two dozen US areas. Within 2 weeks before study entry, exposed participants met a COVID-19 case. Methods used by the authors: Estimation of nucleated cell counts relied on the amplification of reference gene primers. Assay: immunoSEQ multiplex PCR; the TCRdb copy retains only in-frame clones and omits some. For V, J and clone size, that table is used; D and trimming come from the DNA. The sample lists fewer than 350,000 clones; about 90% were seen once. Input material: PBMCs or T cells enriched from blood (not recorded which). This TCR derives from a woman aged 25 to 39 who had been exposed to COVID-19.

For the CDR3, the DNA is TGCGCCAGCAGTGAGTCGACGGCCCGGGGGGTGAACACTGAAGCTTTCTTT. Amino acid sequence: CASSESTARGVNTEAFF. This chain uses TRBV10-1 with TRBJ1-1; tentative D call: TRBD1 (5 bases). In germline, CDR1 is WNHNN, CDR2 SYGVQD (reference sequence). This CDR3 comprises 17 residues. V lost 0 bases and J 0 bases, leaving 14 bases between the germline ends.